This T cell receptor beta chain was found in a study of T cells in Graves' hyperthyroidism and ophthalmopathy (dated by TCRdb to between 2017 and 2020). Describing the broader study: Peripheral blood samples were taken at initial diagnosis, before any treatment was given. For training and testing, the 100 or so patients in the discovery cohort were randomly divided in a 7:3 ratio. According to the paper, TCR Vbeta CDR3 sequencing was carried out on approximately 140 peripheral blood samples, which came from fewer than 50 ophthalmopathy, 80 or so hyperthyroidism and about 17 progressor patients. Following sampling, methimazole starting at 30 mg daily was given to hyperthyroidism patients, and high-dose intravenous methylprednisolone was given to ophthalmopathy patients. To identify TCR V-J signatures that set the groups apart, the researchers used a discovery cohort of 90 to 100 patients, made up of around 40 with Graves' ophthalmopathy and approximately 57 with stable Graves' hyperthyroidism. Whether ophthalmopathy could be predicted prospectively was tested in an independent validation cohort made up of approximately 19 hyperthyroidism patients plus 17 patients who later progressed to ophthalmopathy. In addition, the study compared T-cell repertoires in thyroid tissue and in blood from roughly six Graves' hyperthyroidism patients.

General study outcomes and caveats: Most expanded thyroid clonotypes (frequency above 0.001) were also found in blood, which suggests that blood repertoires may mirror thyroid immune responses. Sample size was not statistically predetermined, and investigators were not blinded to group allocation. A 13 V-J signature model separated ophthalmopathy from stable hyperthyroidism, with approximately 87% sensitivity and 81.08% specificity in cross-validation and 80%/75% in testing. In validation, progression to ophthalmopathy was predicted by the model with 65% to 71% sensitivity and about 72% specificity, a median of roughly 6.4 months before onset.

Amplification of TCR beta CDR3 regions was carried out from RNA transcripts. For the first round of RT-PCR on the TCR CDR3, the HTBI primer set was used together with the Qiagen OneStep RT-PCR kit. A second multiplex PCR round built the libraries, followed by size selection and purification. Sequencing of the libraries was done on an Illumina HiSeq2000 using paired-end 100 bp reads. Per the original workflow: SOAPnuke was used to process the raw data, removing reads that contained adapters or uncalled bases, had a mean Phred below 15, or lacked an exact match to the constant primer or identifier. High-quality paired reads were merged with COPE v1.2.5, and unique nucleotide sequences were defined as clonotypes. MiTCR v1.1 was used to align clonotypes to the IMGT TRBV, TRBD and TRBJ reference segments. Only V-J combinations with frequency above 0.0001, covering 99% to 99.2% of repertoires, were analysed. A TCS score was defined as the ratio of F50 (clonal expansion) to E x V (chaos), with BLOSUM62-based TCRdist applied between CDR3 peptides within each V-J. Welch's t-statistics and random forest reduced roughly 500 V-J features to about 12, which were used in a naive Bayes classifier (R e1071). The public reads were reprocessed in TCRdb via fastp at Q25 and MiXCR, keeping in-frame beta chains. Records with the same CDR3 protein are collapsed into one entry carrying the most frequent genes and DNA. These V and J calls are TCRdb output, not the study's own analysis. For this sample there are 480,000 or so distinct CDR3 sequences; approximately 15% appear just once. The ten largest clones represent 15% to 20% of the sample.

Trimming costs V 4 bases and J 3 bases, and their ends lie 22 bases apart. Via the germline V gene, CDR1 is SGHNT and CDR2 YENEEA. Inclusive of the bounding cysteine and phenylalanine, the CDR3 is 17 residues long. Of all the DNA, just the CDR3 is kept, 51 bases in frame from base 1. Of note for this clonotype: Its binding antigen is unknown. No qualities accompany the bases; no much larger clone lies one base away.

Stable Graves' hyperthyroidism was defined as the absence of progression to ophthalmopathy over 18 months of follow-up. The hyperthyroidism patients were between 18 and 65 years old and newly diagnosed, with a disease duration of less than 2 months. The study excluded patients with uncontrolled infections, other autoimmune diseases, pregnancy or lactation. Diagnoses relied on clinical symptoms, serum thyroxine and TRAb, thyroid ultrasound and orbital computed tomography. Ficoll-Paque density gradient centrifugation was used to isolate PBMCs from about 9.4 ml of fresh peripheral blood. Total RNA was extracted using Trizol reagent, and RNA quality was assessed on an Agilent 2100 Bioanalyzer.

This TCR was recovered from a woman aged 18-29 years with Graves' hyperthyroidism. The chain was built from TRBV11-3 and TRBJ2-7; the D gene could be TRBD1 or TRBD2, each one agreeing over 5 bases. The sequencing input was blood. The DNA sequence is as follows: TGTGCCAGCAGCTCCGCTCGAGGGGATCCTGTACACTACGAGCAGTACTTC. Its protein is CASSSARGDPVHYEQYF.